The source of this TCR beta chain is a study of T cell responses to AZD1222 COVID-19 vaccine. Study background: Analyses pooled second doses at about 4 or about 12 weeks. Study outcomes and limitations: Females outnumbered males among donors, who were mostly white British; clonal diversity was possibly underestimated. At 160-218 and 743-854, vaccine-associated CD4 TCRs were dominant, and they spanned spike. Baseline testing showed seropositivity in only a handful of AZD1222 recipients.

The germline V and J ends were trimmed by 4 bases and 4 bases, with 11 bases remaining between them. The CDR3 length is 13 residues. Germline CDR1 and CDR2: MNHEY and SVGAGI. Clones were sequenced by immunoSEQ multiplex PCR, and TCRdb holds only the in-frame ones, with some missing. The table records 110,000 to 150,000 clones, about 90% of them present only once. About this clone: Its cognate antigen is unknown.

Source: peripheral blood, taken on day 0 of AZD1222 vaccination. The genes are TRBV6-5 and TRBJ2-7; D is uncertain. This TCR came from an adult in good health. CDR3 region: CASSFSSRYEQYF. The DNA of the CDR3 is TGTGCCAGCAGTTTCTCTTCAAGGTACGAGCAGTACTTC.